The next 12 T cell receptor beta chains were all read from a single sample in a study of T cells in Graves' hyperthyroidism and ophthalmopathy. Amplified TCR beta CDR3 regions derived from RNA transcripts. HTBI primers were the set used in a first-round RT-PCR of the TCR CDR3. A single record per CDR3 protein comes from TCRdb applying MiXCR to the multiplex PCR reads. The table lists 650,000 to 850,000 distinct CDR3 sequences, over 15% of them singletons. Sequencing was performed on blood. These receptors all come from a woman aged 45-60 years with Graves' hyperthyroidism that later progressed to Graves' ophthalmopathy.

This sequence joins TRBV20-1 and TRBJ1-2; no firm D call. In germline, CDR1 is DFQATT, CDR2 SNEGSKA (reference sequence). Trimming took off 1 base at V and 0 bases at J, with 6 bases between the two ends. The CDR3 sequence is 13 residues long. CDR3 residues: CSARVPPNYGYTF. The CDR3, as DNA: TGCAGTGCTAGAGTACCCCCTAACTATGGCTACACCTTC.

This clonotype was seen more than once but under ten times. This chain uses TRBV29-1 with TRBJ1-2; D remains unclear. The germline gives CDR1 SQVTM, CDR2 ANQGSEA. The CDR3 has 10 residues. Trimming took 3 bases from V and 6 from J, leaving 5 bases between them. The DNA for the CDR3 is TGCAGCGTTGACATGGATGGCTACACCTTC. Translating gives CSVDMDGYTF. The whole variable domain, filled in from reference TRBV29-1 and TRBJ1-2, reads SAVISQKPSRDICQRGTSLTIQCQVDSQVTMMFWYRQQPGQSLTLIATANQGSEATYESGFVIDKFPISRPNLTFSTLTVSNMSPEDSSIYLCSVDMDGYTFGSGTRLTVV.

This clonotype was seen ten or more times. The J gene is TRBJ1-3, the V gene TRBV11-2; no firm D call. CDR1 is SGHAT, CDR2 FQNNGV, per germline. This CDR3 contains 16 residues. V was pared by 2 bases and J by 0 bases, with 11 bases between. CDR3 bases: TGTGCCAGCAGCTTACCCGGACCGATCTCTGGAAACACCATATATTTT. Translation: CASSLPGPISGNTIYF.

This clonotype was found many times. This chain uses TRBV13 with TRBJ1-1, with no clear D. V was clipped by 4 bases and J by 3 bases, with 9 bases between them. This CDR3 has 13 amino acids. CDR1 PRHDT and CDR2 FYEKMQ come from the germline V gene (reference sequence). The DNA for the CDR3 is TGTGCCAGCAGCTCGACCCACTACACTGAAGCTTTCTTT. Its translation is CASSSTHYTEAFF.

This clonotype was seen a handful of times. The chain combines TRBV29-1 with TRBJ2-1; D gene unclear. Trimming stripped 5 bases from V and 7 bases from J, with 6 bases between. CDR3 length equals 10 residues. The germline V gene encodes CDR1 SQVTM and CDR2 ANQGSEA. The CDR3 DNA follows: TGCAGCGTTCACTCTAATGAGCAGTTCTTC. Protein: CSVHSNEQFF.

This clonotype was seen just once. Being one base from a much bigger clone, this may be a read error. This chain uses TRBV6-1 with TRBJ1-4; no firm D call. The CDR3 totals 14 residues. Trimming took 3 bases from V and 0 from J, leaving 5 bases between them. Germline CDR1 MNHNS, CDR2 SASEGT. The CDR3 loop reads CASSEGTTNEKLFF. The CDR3 coding sequence is TGTGCCAGCAGTGAGGGCACAACTAATGAAAAACTGTTTTTT.

At least ten counts were recorded for this clonotype. The chain combines TRBV7-8 with TRBJ2-5; D gene ambiguous. CDR3 length: 16 residues. Germline CDR1 SGHVS, CDR2 FQNEAQ. V was cut by 6 bases and J by 4 bases, with 21 bases left in between. CDR3 region: CASSRFWSALSETQYF. CDR3 sequence (DNA): TGTGCCAGCAGTCGCTTTTGGAGTGCCTTGTCAGAGACCCAGTACTTC.

V is TRBV7-3 and J is TRBJ2-1, with 11 positions matching TRBD2. Trimming removed 5 bases from V and 8 bases from J; junction bases left unmatched: 8. CDR1 and CDR2 from the germline V gene are SGHTA and FQGTGA. The CDR3 is 15 residues long. The CDR3 nucleotides are TGTGCCAGCAGCCCCAGCGGACTAGCGGGCTATGAGCAGTTCTTC. Encoded protein: CASSPSGLAGYEQFF.

The chain has TRBV7-2 and TRBJ2-5, with TRBD2 matching 11 bases. This CDR3 has 14 amino acids. Trimming cost V 4 bases and J 5 bases; bases outside gene matches: 3. Germline CDR1 is SGHTA and CDR2 is FQGNSA. The CDR3 loop reads CASSSTSGGETQYF. The CDR3 region has the DNA TGTGCCAGCAGCTCCACTAGCGGGGGTGAGACCCAGTACTTC.

This clonotype came up a few times. The chain uses TRBV15 and TRBJ2-2, with D uncertain. Trimming removed 0 bases at V and 7 bases at J, with 0 bases between. Germline values: CDR1 LNHNV, CDR2 YYDKDF (reference sequence). This CDR3 has 11 residues. The CDR3 sequence: CATSRDGELFF. The CDR3 coding sequence is TGTGCCACCAGCAGAGACGGGGAGCTGTTTTTT.

With regard to this clonotype: Given a much more abundant clone one base away, this may be a read error. The chain recombines TRBV11-2 with TRBJ2-7, with D perhaps being TRBD1 or TRBD2 (5 bases each). Germline CDR1 and CDR2: SGHAT and FQNNGV. V shed 3 bases and J shed 6 bases, with 18 bases lying between them. CDR3 length equals 15 residues. The CDR3 DNA reads TGTGCCAGCAGCTTCCGAACCATAGGGACCTGCGAGCAGTACTTC. It yields the protein CASSFRTIGTCEQYF.

There are many counts of this clonotype. The chain combines TRBV7-8 with TRBJ2-3; D might be TRBD1 (5 bases). Germline CDR1 and CDR2: SGHVS and FQNEAQ. Between the trimmed V and J ends, which lost 5 bases and 6 bases, there was a span of 9 bases. The CDR3 loop spans 12 amino acids. The CDR3 here is CASSLYRDTQYF. In nucleotides, the CDR3 is TGTGCCAGCAGCCTCTACAGGGATACGCAGTATTTT.